The 2 T cell receptor beta chains listed next were all sequenced from one sample in a study of cytotoxic CD8 clonotypes in ibrutinib-treated CLL. Libraries were prepared by immunoSEQ multiplex PCR; TCRdb keeps only in-frame clonotypes and omits some of them. The sample lists 150,000 or so clones, 65% to 85% occurring once. The sequences come from PBMCs, collected after 36 months of ibrutinib treatment. The receptors come from a human donor with chronic lymphocytic leukemia.

The chain recombines TRBV5-6 with TRBJ2-2; D unresolved. CDR1 SGHDT and CDR2 YYEEEE come from the germline V gene. V dropped 2 bases and J dropped 6 bases, with 8 bases sitting between them. This CDR3 is 13 amino acids long. DNA for the CDR3: TGTGCCAGCAGCTTCTCCCGCGCCGGGGAGCTGTTTTTT. Its translation: CASSFSRAGELFF.

The V call is TRBV18, the J call TRBJ2-5; D not resolved. V lost 3 bases to trimming and J lost 13 bases, with 12 bases between them. The CDR3 covers 11 residues. Germline loops: CDR1 KGHSH, CDR2 LQKENI. The CDR3 reads CASSPGKQGYF. The CDR3 region has the DNA TGTGCCAGCTCACCGGGCAAACAAGGGTACTTC.